This note documents a single T cell receptor beta chain sequence. No cognate antigen has been identified for it. The read finishes 3 residues shy of the CDR3 end, and the germline J gene is used to complete it. For TCRbeta CDR3 sequencing, genomic DNA from the sorted cells was extracted using the QIAGEN DNeasy Blood and Tissue Kit. High-throughput TCRbeta CDR3 sequencing, including PCR amplification with bias correction and internal controls, was performed commercially through immunoSEQ. Concerning the study's data processing: Unique productive TCRbeta sequences were defined by CDR3 nucleotide sequence where primers matched, otherwise by CDR3 amino acid sequence with Vbeta and Jbeta genes. As a correction for sorting error, sequences shared between sorted populations at a frequency ratio of 2:1 or less were discarded, and the remaining shared sequences were assigned to the higher population. Sequences were defined as donor-reactive when expanded at least 5-fold in CFSE-low cells versus unstimulated cells and present at a frequency of at least 0.01% in CFSE-low cells. Repertoire divergence was quantified by Jensen-Shannon divergence calculated from the top 100 TCRbeta sequences ranked by frequency. For samples with multiple sequencing runs, sorting error was corrected separately for each run before the runs were pooled. TCRdb holds this immuneACCESS table with in-frame rearrangements only. Some clones are missing; in checked studies, unresolved V genes explain under half, and the rest has no known cause. The V and J calls and clone size were taken over from that table, and D and trimming were inferred from the DNA. This sample's table carries approximately 49,000 clones. Around 0.8% of the sample goes to the ten largest clones.

Its CDR3 holds 15 amino acids, cysteine through phenylalanine. Sequencing covers 36 bases of the CDR3, shown here with the frame starting at base 1. CDR1 and CDR2 (SGHKS, YYEKEE) derive from the germline V gene (reference sequence). Relative to germline, V is missing 4 bases and J is missing 4 bases, with 5 bases of the junction outside any gene match. The sample is drawn from a study of Tregs in tolerant kidney transplant recipients (dated by TCRdb to about 2019). In terms of the full investigation: The transplants used related donors along with nonmyeloablative bone marrow transplantation, and in the human trials mixed chimerism was transient. TCRbeta sequencing was used in the study to identify donor-specific regulatory T cells before combined kidney and bone marrow transplantation, and the identified cells were then tracked after transplant. On the study overall, not on this receptor specifically: Although technical replication error seemed to be minimal, the question of biological reproducibility was not addressed directly. Expanding Tregs with activated donor B cells appeared to identify the most biologically relevant and donor-specific TCRbeta repertoire. Donor-specific Treg expansion was found to exceed global Treg expansion in tolerant patients, suggesting antigen-driven rather than nonspecific expansion. For some patients the PCR primers changed over time, which made it impossible to compare the samples from those patients at the nucleotide level. The study was constrained by small patient numbers, and validation of the findings is required in larger populations and under other immunosuppression protocols.

The time point label, as the study defines it: blood sample drawn before combined kidney and bone marrow transplant. Thawed PBMCs were FACS-sorted into unstimulated Tregs (CD4+CD25+CD127-), CD4+ non-Tregs (CD4+CD25-), CD4 cells and CD8 cells. 4 combined kidney and bone marrow transplant recipients from the ITN036ST trial were included as patients, and samples were available only from these trial subjects. Healthy control blood was processed by Ficoll density gradient to PBMCs and cryopreserved; patient PBMCs were collected before and after transplant. The source was CD4+ T cells from blood, collected before the transplant. Here the chain combines TRBV5-5 and TRBJ2-1, and TRBD2 aligns with 10 junction nucleotides. The TCR originated in a human donor who received a combined kidney and bone marrow transplant. The CDR3 here reads CASSLTSGTYNEQFF. The part of the CDR3 DNA that was read is TGTGCCAGCAGCCTAACTAGCGGGACGTACAATGAG.